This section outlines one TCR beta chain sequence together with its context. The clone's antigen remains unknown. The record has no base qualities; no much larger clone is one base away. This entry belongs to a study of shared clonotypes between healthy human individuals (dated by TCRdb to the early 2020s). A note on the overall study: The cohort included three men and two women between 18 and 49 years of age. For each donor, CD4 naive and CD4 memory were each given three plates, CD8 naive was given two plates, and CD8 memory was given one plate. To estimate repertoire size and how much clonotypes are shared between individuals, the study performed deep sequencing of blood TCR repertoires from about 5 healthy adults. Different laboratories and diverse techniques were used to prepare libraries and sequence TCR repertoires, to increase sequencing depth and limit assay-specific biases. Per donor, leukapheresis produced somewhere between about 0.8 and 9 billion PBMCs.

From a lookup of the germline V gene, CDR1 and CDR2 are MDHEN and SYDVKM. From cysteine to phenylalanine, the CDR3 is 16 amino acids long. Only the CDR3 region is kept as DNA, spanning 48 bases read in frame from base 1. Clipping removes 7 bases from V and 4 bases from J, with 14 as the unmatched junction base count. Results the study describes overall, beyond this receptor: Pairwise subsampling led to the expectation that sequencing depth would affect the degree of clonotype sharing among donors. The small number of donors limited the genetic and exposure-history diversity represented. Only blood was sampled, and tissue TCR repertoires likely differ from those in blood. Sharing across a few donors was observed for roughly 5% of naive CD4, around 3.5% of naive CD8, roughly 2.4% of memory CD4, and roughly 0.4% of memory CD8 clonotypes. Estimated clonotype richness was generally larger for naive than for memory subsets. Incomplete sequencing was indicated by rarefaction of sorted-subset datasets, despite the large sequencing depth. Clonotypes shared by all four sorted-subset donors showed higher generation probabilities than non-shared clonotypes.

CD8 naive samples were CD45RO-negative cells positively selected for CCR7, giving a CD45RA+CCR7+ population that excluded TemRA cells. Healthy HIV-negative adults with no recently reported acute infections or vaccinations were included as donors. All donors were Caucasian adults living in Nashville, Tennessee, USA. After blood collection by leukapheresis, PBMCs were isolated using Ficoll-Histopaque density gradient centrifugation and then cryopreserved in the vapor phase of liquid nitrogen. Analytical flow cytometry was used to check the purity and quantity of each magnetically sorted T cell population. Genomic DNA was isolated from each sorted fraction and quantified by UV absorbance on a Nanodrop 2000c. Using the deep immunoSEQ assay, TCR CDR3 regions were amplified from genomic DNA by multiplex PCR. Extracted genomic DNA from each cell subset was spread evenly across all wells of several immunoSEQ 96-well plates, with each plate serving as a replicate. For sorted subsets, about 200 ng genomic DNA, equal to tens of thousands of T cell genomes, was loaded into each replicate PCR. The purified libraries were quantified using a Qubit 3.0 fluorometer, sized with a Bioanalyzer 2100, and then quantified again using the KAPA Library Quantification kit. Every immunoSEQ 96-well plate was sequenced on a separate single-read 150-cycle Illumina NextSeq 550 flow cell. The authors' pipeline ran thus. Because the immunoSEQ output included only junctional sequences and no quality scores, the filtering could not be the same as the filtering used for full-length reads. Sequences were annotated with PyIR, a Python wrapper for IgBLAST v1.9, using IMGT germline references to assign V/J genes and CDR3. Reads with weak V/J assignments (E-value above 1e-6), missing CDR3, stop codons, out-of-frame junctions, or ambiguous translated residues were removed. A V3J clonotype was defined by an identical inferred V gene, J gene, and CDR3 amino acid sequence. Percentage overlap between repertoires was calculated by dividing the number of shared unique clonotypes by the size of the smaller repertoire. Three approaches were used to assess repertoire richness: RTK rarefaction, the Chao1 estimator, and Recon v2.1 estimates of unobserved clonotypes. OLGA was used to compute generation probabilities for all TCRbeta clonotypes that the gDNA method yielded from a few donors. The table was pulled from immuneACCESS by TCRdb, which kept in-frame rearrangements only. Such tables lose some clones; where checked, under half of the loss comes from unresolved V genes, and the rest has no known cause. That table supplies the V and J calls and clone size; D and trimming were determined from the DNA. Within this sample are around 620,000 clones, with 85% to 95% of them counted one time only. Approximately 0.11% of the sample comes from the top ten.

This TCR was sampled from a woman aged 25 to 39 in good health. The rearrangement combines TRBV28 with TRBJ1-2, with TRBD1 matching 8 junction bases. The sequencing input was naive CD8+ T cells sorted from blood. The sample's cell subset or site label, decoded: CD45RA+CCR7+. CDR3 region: CASIPSGGLSAYGYTF. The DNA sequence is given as TGTGCCAGCATCCCCTCAGGGGGCCTGTCGGCCTATGGCTACACCTTC.